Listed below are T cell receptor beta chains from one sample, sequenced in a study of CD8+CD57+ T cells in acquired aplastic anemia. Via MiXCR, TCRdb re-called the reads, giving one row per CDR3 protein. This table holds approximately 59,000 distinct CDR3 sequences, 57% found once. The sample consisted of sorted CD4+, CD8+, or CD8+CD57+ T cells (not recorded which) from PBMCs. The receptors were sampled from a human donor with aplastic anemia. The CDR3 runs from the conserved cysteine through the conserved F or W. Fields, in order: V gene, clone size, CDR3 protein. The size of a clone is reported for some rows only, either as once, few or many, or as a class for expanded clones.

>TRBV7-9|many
CASSLGQESGYGYTF
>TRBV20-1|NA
CSATGLHSPLHF
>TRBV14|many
CASSQEGDLWSGNTIYF
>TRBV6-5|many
CASSYSGKSNQPQHF
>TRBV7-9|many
CASSSPGQGAYEQYF
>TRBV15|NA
CATSTLGSTDTQYF
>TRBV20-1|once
CSAISGLSVVEQYF
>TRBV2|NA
CASSADPGWFRNQPQHF
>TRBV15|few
CATSRSGDLNSPLHF
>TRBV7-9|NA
CASSLPGLGNTEAFF
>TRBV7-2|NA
CASSLTDSQSVTIYF